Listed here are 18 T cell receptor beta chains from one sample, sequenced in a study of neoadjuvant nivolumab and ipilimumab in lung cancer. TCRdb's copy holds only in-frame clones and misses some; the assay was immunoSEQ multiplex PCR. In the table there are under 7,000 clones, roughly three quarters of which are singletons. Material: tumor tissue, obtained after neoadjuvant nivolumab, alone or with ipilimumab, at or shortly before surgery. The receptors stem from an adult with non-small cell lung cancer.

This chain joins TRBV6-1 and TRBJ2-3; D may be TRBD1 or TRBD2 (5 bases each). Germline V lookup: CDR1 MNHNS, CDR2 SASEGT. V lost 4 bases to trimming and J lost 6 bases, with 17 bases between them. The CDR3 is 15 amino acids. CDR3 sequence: CASSVSGYGTDTQYF. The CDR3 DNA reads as TGTGCCAGCAGTGTGTCGGGCTACGGGACGGATACGCAGTATTTT.

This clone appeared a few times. The CDR3: CAIKAGGTVNTQYF. The CDR3 DNA reads TGTGCCATCAAAGCGGGAGGCACCGTAAATACGCAGTATTTT. The chain recombines TRBV10-3 with TRBJ2-3, with 9 bases lining up with TRBD2. CDR3 length: 14 residues. Germline CDR1 ENHRY, CDR2 SYGVKD. The V and J ends lost 7 bases and 7 bases, in that order; junction bases with no gene match: 9.

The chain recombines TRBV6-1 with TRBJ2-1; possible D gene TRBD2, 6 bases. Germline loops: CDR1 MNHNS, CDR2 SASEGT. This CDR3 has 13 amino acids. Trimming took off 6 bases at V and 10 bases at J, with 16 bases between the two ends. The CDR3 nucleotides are TGTGCCAGCAGGCCGGGCGGCCGGGGGGAGCAGTTCTTC. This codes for CASRPGGRGEQFF.

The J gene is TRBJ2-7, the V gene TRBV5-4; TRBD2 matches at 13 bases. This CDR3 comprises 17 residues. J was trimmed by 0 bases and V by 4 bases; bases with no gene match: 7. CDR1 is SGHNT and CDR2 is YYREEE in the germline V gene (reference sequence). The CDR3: CASSLLAGGTPSYEQYF. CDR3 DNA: TGTGCCAGCAGCCTACTAGCGGGGGGGACCCCCTCCTACGAGCAGTACTTC. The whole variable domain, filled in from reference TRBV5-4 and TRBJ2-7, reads ETGVTQSPTHLIKTRGQQVTLRCSSQSGHNTVSWYQQALGQGPQFIFQYYREEENGRGNFPPRFSGLQFPNYSSELNVNALELDDSALYLCASSLLAGGTPSYEQYFGPGTRLTVT.

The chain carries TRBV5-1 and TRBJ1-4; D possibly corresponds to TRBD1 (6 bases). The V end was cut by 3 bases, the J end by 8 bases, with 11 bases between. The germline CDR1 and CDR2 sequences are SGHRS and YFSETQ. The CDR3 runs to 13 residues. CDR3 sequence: CASSSFTGEKLFF. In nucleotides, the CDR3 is TGCGCCAGCAGCTCTTTCACAGGGGAAAAACTGTTTTTT.

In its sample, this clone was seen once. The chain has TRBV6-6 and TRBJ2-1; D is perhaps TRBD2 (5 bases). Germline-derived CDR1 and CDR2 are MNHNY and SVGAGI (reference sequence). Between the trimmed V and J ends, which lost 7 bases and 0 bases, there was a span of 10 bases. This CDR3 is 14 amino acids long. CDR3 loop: CASTTDYSYNEQFF. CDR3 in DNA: TGTGCCAGCACCACCGACTACTCCTACAATGAGCAGTTCTTC.

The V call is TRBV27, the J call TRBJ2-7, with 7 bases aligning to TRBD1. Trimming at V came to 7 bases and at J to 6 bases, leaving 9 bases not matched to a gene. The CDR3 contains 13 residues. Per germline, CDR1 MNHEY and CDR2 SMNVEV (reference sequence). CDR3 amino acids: CASKRQGAGEQYF. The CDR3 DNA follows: TGTGCCAGCAAACGACAGGGTGCGGGCGAGCAGTACTTC.

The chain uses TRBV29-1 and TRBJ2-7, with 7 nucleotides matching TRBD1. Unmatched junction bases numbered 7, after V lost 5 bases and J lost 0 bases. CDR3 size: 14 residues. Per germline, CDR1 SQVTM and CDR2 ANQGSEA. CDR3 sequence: CSVLTGEGSYEQYF. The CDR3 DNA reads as TGCAGCGTTCTTACAGGGGAAGGCTCCTACGAGCAGTACTTC.

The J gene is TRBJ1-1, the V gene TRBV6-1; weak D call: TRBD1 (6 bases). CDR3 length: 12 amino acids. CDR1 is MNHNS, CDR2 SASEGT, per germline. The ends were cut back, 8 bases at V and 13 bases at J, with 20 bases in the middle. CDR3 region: CASAFGGRTGFF. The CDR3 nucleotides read TGTGCCAGCGCTTTCGGGGGCCGAACGGGTTTCTTT.

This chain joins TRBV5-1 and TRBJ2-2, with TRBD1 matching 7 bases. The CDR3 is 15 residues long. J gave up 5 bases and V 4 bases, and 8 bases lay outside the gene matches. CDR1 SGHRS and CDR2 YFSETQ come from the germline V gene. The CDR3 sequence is CASSPGQVLTGELFF. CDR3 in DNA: TGCGCCAGCAGCCCTGGACAGGTCCTTACCGGGGAGCTGTTTTTT.

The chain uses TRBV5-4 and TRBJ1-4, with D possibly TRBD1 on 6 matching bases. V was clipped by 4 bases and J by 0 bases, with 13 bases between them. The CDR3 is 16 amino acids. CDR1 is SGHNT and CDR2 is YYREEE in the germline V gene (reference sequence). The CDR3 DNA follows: TGTGCCAGCAGCCCCGGGACACACACAACTAATGAAAAACTGTTTTTT. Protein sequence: CASSPGTHTTNEKLFF.

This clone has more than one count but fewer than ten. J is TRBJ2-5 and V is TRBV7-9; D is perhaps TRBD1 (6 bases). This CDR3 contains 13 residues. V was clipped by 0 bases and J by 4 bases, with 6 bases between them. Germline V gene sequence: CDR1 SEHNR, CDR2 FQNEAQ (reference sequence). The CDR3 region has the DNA TGTGCCAGCAGCTTAGCAGGGGGAGAGACCCAGTACTTC. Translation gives CASSLAGGETQYF.

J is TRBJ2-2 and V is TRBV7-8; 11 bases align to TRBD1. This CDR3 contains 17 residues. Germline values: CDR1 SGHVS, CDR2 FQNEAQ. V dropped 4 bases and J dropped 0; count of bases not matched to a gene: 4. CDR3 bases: TGTGCCAGCAGCTCCCCGGACAGGGGGCCGAACACCGGGGAGCTGTTTTTT. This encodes CASSSPDRGPNTGELFF.

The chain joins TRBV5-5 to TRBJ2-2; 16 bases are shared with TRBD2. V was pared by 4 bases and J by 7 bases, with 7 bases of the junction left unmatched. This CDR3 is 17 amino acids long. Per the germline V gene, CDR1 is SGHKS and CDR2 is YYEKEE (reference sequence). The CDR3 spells CASSRGLAGGPIGELFF. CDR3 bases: TGTGCCAGCAGCAGGGGACTAGCGGGAGGGCCGATCGGGGAGCTGTTTTTT.

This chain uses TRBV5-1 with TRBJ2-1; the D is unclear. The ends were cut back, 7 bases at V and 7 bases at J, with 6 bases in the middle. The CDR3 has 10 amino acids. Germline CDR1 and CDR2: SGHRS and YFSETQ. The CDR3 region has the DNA TGCGCCAGCGGCGAGAATGAGCAGTTCTTC. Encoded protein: CASGENEQFF.

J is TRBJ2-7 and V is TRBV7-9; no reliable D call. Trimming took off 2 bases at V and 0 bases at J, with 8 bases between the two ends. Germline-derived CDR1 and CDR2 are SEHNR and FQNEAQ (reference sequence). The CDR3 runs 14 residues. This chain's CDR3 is CASSLLGSSYEQYF. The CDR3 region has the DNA TGTGCCAGCAGCTTACTGGGAAGCTCCTACGAGCAGTACTTC.

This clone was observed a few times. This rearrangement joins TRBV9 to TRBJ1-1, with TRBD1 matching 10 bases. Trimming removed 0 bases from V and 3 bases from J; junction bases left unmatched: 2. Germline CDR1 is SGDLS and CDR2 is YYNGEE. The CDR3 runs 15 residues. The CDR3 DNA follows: TGTGCCAGCAGCGTAGAGGGACAGGGGTACACTGAAGCTTTCTTT. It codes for CASSVEGQGYTEAFF.

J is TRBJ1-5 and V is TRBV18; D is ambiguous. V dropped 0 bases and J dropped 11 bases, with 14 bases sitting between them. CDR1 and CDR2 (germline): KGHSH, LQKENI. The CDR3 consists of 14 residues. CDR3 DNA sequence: TGTGCCAGCTCACCACCTAAAGGGAAGACAACCCAGCATTTT. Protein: CASSPPKGKTTQHF.